Below are 30 T cell receptor beta chains sequenced from a single sample in a study of long-term antiretroviral therapy in people with HIV. immunoSEQ v3.0 was run at survey level. Profiling relied on immunoSEQ multiplex PCR, and the TCRdb table lists in-frame clones only, not all of them. The repertoire holds around 29,000 clones, with 70% to 90% as singletons. The sequencing used unsorted PBMCs, collected 1.1 years after starting antiretroviral therapy. These receptors were obtained from a man aged 18-30 years with HIV.

The J gene is TRBJ2-1, the V gene TRBV4-1; 9 bases line up with TRBD1. The germline V gene has CDR1 MGHRA and CDR2 YSYEKL. The CDR3 extends over 17 amino acids. Losses at the gene ends were 0 bases for V and 8 bases for J; bases not matched to a gene: 11. As DNA, the CDR3 is TGCGCCAGCAGCCAAGATACCACAGGGGGCGCACGGGATGAGCAGTTCTTC. Its protein product is CASSQDTTGGARDEQFF.

The CDR3 spells CASSPGGKVSPLHF. CDR3 nucleotide sequence: TGTGCCAGCAGTCCAGGGGGCAAGGTTTCACCCCTCCACTTT. The chain has TRBV6-5 and TRBJ1-6; 8 bases fit TRBD1. This CDR3 spans 14 amino acids. V dropped 5 bases and J dropped 9; count of bases not matched to a gene: 6. Germline values: CDR1 MNHEY, CDR2 SVGAGI.

The chain employs TRBV9 and TRBJ2-3, with D perhaps being TRBD1 or TRBD2 (6 bases each). Germline CDR1 reads SGDLS; CDR2 reads YYNGEE. With 2 bases removed from V and 3 bases from J, the gap between germline ends came to 16 bases. This CDR3 contains 16 residues. CDR3 residues: CASSVPYLGGTDTQYF. DNA of the CDR3: TGTGCCAGCAGCGTCCCGTATCTAGGGGGGACAGATACGCAGTATTTT.

The CDR3 DNA sequence: TGCGCCAGCACCGGGACTAGCGGGGGCCCGAACACCGGGGAGCTGTTTTTT. Its protein product is CASTGTSGGPNTGELFF. This sequence joins TRBV4-1 and TRBJ2-2; 14 bases match TRBD2. Germline V CDR1 and CDR2: MGHRA, YSYEKL. J lost 0 bases, V lost 7 bases, and 4 bases had no gene match. The CDR3 extends over 17 amino acids.

As for this clone: One end of the junction fails to match germline, which may point to a read error. J is TRBJ1-6 and V is TRBV6-1, with D unresolved. Germline loops: CDR1 MNHNS, CDR2 SASEGT. CDR3 size: 15 residues. CDR3 protein: CASREPVAYNSPLHF. The CDR3 nucleotides read TGTGCCAGCCGTGAGCCAGTAGCCTATAATTCACCCCTCCACTTT.

The J gene is TRBJ2-7, the V gene TRBV6-6; D remains unclear. V was clipped by 6 bases and J by 3 bases, with 6 bases between them. CDR3 length equals 11 residues. Germline V gene lookup returns CDR1 MNHNY and CDR2 SVGAGI (reference sequence). CDR3 amino acids: CASRVDYEQYF. In DNA, the CDR3 is TGTGCCAGCAGAGTGGACTACGAGCAGTACTTC.

This clone was counted a single time. V gene TRBV6-5 combines with J gene TRBJ2-7; TRBD1 aligns across 7 bases. J gave up 2 bases and V 5 bases, and 6 bases lay outside the gene matches. The CDR3 is 14 amino acids. Germline V lookup: CDR1 MNHEY, CDR2 SVGAGI. CDR3 nucleotides: TGTGCCAGCAGTGCAGACAGGGAAGCCTACGAGCAGTACTTC. Its translation is CASSADREAYEQYF.

The chain couples TRBV30 to TRBJ1-2; 8 bases agree with TRBD1. The length of the CDR3 is 14 residues. The germline gives CDR1 GTSNPN, CDR2 SVGIG (reference sequence). V shed 1 base, J shed 6 bases, and the junction held 7 bases outside the gene matches. As DNA, the CDR3 is TGTGCCTGGAGTGCAGGGGGCTCACCTGATGGCTACACCTTC. It translates to CAWSAGGSPDGYTF.

The count of this clone is one. This chain joins TRBV9 and TRBJ2-1; 9 bases line up with TRBD2. Trimming cost V 0 bases and J 15 bases; bases outside gene matches: 10. The CDR3 consists of 14 residues. Looked up from germline, CDR1 is SGDLS and CDR2 is YYNGEE. CDR3 nucleotide sequence: TGTGCCAGCAGCGTAGACGCGGGAGGGCCGGATCCGTTCTTC. This gives the protein CASSVDAGGPDPFF.

This clone was seen only a few times. The chain couples TRBV7-9 to TRBJ2-7, with a tentative D call TRBD2 (6 bases). V was shortened by 1 base and J by 1 base, with 11 bases between the two germline ends. The CDR3 spans 15 residues. Germline CDR1 and CDR2: SEHNR and FQNEAQ (reference sequence). The CDR3 here is CASSLEPGGSYEQYF. CDR3 DNA sequence: TGTGCCAGCAGCTTAGAGCCCGGGGGATCCTACGAGCAGTACTTC.

The chain couples TRBV7-2 to TRBJ2-1, with 8 nucleotides matching TRBD1. This CDR3 is built from 15 residues. From germline, CDR1 is SGHTA and CDR2 FQGNSA. The junction had 3 bases not matched to a gene; V was cut back by 4 bases and J by 1 base. This chain's CDR3 is CASSSWTGSYNEQFF. The CDR3 DNA follows: TGTGCCAGCAGCTCTTGGACAGGGTCCTACAATGAGCAGTTCTTC.

V gene TRBV6-4 combines with J gene TRBJ1-5; D not certain. V shed 4 bases and J shed 5 bases, with 9 bases lying between them. CDR1 MRHNA and CDR2 SNTAGT come from the germline V gene. The CDR3 consists of 13 residues. The CDR3: CASSAHGDQPQHF. CDR3 DNA: TGTGCCAGCAGTGCACACGGGGATCAGCCCCAGCATTTT.

The sample holds one count of this clone. J is TRBJ2-6 and V is TRBV9; 8 bases agree with TRBD1. Looked up from germline, CDR1 is SGDLS and CDR2 is YYNGEE. J lost 0 bases, V lost 4 bases, and 15 bases had no gene match. The CDR3 runs 20 residues. This CDR3 is CASSFPGDRGAFSGANVLTF. CDR3 DNA sequence: TGTGCCAGCAGCTTTCCAGGTGACAGGGGTGCCTTCTCTGGGGCCAACGTCCTGACTTTC.

The chain recombines TRBV13 with TRBJ2-2, with D hard to call. Deletions cut 5 bases from V and 2 bases from J, with 3 bases between. CDR1 is PRHDT, CDR2 FYEKMQ, per germline (reference sequence). The CDR3 runs 12 residues. The CDR3 DNA sequence: TGTGCCAGCAGCATTAACACCGGGGAGCTGTTTTTT. Protein sequence: CASSINTGELFF.

The J gene is TRBJ2-1, the V gene TRBV29-1, with D tentatively TRBD1 (5 bases). V shed 4 bases and J shed 0 bases, with 7 bases lying between them. CDR3 length: 13 amino acids. Germline assignment: CDR1 SQVTM and CDR2 ANQGSEA. This CDR3 is CSVGQLSYNEQFF. The CDR3 bases are TGCAGCGTTGGACAGCTCTCCTACAATGAGCAGTTCTTC.

The V and J genes are TRBV7-2 and TRBJ2-1, with D possibly matching TRBD2 (6 bases). This CDR3 spans 19 amino acids. Germline loops: CDR1 SGHTA, CDR2 FQGNSA. V lost 4 bases, J lost 0 bases, and 22 bases lay in between. CDR3 amino acids: CASSSGHLTGARSYNEQFF. In nucleotides, the CDR3 is TGTGCCAGCAGCTCCGGGCACCTTACGGGAGCCCGCTCCTACAATGAGCAGTTCTTC.

Here the CDR3 reads CASSGTTSGLEQYF. The CDR3 nucleotides read TGTGCCAGCAGCGGGACGACCTCGGGCCTCGAGCAGTACTTC. The chain is built from TRBV7-6 and TRBJ2-7, with D possibly called TRBD1 or TRBD2 (5 bases each). Germline values: CDR1 SGHVS, CDR2 FNYEAQ. Trimming pared 5 bases from V and 6 bases from J, leaving 17 bases between. This CDR3 has 14 amino acids.

The chain is built from TRBV9 and TRBJ2-2; the D gene is possibly TRBD1 (5 bases). The CDR3 spans 16 residues. Trimming shortened V by 0 bases and J by 2 bases, and 11 bases separated the two germline ends. Germline values: CDR1 SGDLS, CDR2 YYNGEE. CDR3 region: CASSVDSQGNTGELFF. In DNA, the CDR3 is TGTGCCAGCAGCGTAGATAGTCAGGGCAACACCGGGGAGCTGTTTTTT.

This chain links TRBV11-1 with TRBJ1-3; D gene uncertain. Trimming stripped 5 bases from V and 10 bases from J, with 9 bases between. CDR1 SGHAT and CDR2 FQDESV come from the germline V gene (reference sequence). CDR3 length: 11 amino acids. CDR3 amino acids: CASSTVGTIYF. Written as DNA, the CDR3 is TGTGCCAGCAGCACAGTAGGAACCATATATTTT.

This clone was seen once. This chain joins TRBV10-3 and TRBJ2-7; 7 bases are shared with TRBD2. This CDR3 has 15 residues. The germline gives CDR1 ENHRY, CDR2 SYGVKD. Trimming took 2 bases from V and 0 from J; bases not matched to a gene: 4. The CDR3 reads CAISERGGPSYEQYF. For the CDR3, the DNA is TGTGCCATCAGTGAGCGCGGGGGTCCCTCCTACGAGCAGTACTTC.

The chain uses TRBV7-9 and TRBJ2-3, with D unresolved. The CDR3 covers 15 residues. Trimming shortened V by 5 bases and J by 0 bases, and 12 bases separated the two germline ends. CDR1 is SEHNR, CDR2 FQNEAQ, per germline (reference sequence). CDR3 sequence: CASSPATHSTDTQYF. Here the CDR3 DNA reads TGTGCCAGCAGCCCCGCGACTCATAGCACAGATACGCAGTATTTT.

The gene calls are TRBV4-1 and TRBJ2-7; D perhaps matches TRBD2 (5 bases). Trimming shortened V by 4 bases and J by 0 bases, and 10 bases separated the two germline ends. The CDR3 consists of 14 residues. Germline-derived CDR1 and CDR2 are MGHRA and YSYEKL. The CDR3 region is CASSRAGLSYEQYF. The CDR3 DNA sequence: TGCGCCAGCAGCCGCGCGGGCCTCTCCTACGAGCAGTACTTC.

This clone has a single count. The chain uses TRBV5-8 and TRBJ1-1; D not certain. The CDR3 is 14 amino acids. V shed 2 bases and J shed 3 bases, with 11 bases lying between them. The germline gives CDR1 SGHTS, CDR2 YDEGEE. CDR3 DNA sequence: TGTGCCAGCAGCTTCCGGTTGGGGTACACTGAAGCTTTCTTT. The encoded protein is CASSFRLGYTEAFF.

This clone has only one observation. The chain employs TRBV6-1 and TRBJ1-2; 8 bases line up with TRBD1. CDR3 length: 16 amino acids. V dropped 1 base and J dropped 4; count of bases not matched to a gene: 8. Germline values: CDR1 MNHNS, CDR2 SASEGT. In DNA form, the CDR3 reads TGTGCCAGCAGTGAAGGATCGGGACAGGATGTCTATGGCTACACCTTC. Protein sequence: CASSEGSGQDVYGYTF.

This CDR3 reads CASSLHGTDTQYF. For the CDR3, the DNA is TGTGCCAGCAGCCTACACGGCACAGATACGCAGTATTTT. The chain joins TRBV7-3 to TRBJ2-3; D gene unclear. Germline V CDR1 and CDR2: SGHTA, FQGTGA. The CDR3 spans 13 residues. V lost 5 bases and J 1 base, leaving 7 bases between the germline ends.

This clone was seen a single time. The chain couples TRBV4-3 to TRBJ2-3; TRBD2 is a possible D gene (6 bases). CDR1 is LGHNA and CDR2 is YSLEER in the germline V gene. The length of the CDR3 is 14 residues. Trimming pared 7 bases from V and 0 bases from J, leaving 11 bases between. This chain's CDR3 is CASTQGLSTDTQYF. CDR3 DNA sequence: TGCGCCAGCACCCAGGGACTCAGCACAGATACGCAGTATTTT.

This clone turned up a few times. The V gene is TRBV7-8, the J gene TRBJ2-7, with a weak D call TRBD2 (5 bases). With 2 bases removed from V and 2 bases from J, the gap between germline ends came to 7 bases. Germline assignment: CDR1 SGHVS and CDR2 FQNEAQ. The CDR3 sequence is 13 residues long. DNA for the CDR3: TGTGCCAGCAGCTTACTAGCCGCCTACGAGCAGTACTTC. It codes for CASSLLAAYEQYF.

The J gene is TRBJ2-5, the V gene TRBV7-9; TRBD1 matches 12 bases. The CDR3 is made up of 16 amino acids. Germline-derived CDR1 and CDR2 are SEHNR and FQNEAQ (reference sequence). J was trimmed by 3 bases and V by 3 bases; bases with no gene match: 5. DNA for the CDR3: TGTGCCAGCAGCTTGGGGGACAGGGGGCGCAAAGAGACCCAGTACTTC. Residues: CASSLGDRGRKETQYF.

The chain uses TRBV11-2 and TRBJ1-2; D is undetermined. The CDR3 extends over 12 amino acids. Trimming shortened V by 0 bases and J by 4 bases, and 3 bases separated the two germline ends. The germline V gene has CDR1 SGHAT and CDR2 FQNNGV. In DNA form, the CDR3 reads TGTGCCAGCAGCTTAGAAGGCTATGGCTACACCTTC. This gives the protein CASSLEGYGYTF.

The chain uses TRBV19 and TRBJ2-5; D uncertain. Near its end, the DNA agrees better with TRBJ2-7, so the J call may be wrong. The germline V gene has CDR1 LNHDA and CDR2 SQIVND (reference sequence). CDR3 length equals 14 residues. The CDR3 nucleotides are TGTGCCAGTAGTATCTATCCCAGCTCCTACGAGCAGTACTTC. Encoded protein: CASSIYPSSYEQYF.